These T cell receptor beta chains were read from a single sample in a study of memory CD4+ T cells and cytomegalovirus serostatus. Method: immunoSEQ multiplex PCR; TCRdb's copy keeps in-frame clones and lacks some. The repertoire consists of 75,000 to 90,000 clones, with 65% to 85% occurring once and the leading ten covering less than 0.9%. The sequenced sample consisted of memory CD4+ T cells from blood. The receptor source for this set is an adult in good health and CMV-seronegative. The CDR3 runs from the conserved cysteine through the conserved F or W.

TRBV4-2	16	TRBJ1-2	CASSERQGQANYGYTF
TRBV2	16	TRBJ2-2	CASTETTAGSAGELFF
TRBV30	12	TRBJ2-3	CAWSQSTDTQYF
TRBV7-9	13	TRBJ1-1	CASSPDRGLRAFF
TRBV7-9	13	TRBJ2-5	CASSFAGGETQYF
TRBV4-1	15	TRBJ2-7	CASSQDRWEGVEQYF
TRBV29-1	12	TRBJ1-1	CSVVPGQGGAFF
TRBV11-2	12	TRBJ1-1	CASSNRATEAFF
TRBV19	17	TRBJ1-1	CASSKLTTGQGNTEAFF
TRBV2	14	TRBJ2-2	CASRPTSTTGELFF
TRBV19	14	TRBJ1-5	CASSSYRGEDPQHF
TRBV11-2	15	TRBJ2-5	CASSRTSGGSETQYF
TRBV4-1	15	TRBJ1-4	CASSQDLGKDEKLFF
TRBV27	15	TRBJ1-5	CASSPNPGSNQPQHF
TRBV29-1	12	TRBJ1-2	CSVEDSGYGYTF
TRBV2	14	TRBJ1-2	CASSEEVRGVGYTF
TRBV6-5	13	TRBJ2-7	CASSGNRGGEQYF
TRBV6-5	14	TRBJ1-1	CASSYSPLNTEAFF
TRBV19	15	TRBJ2-1	CASSIGAGSYNEQFF
TRBV19	13	TRBJ2-7	CASTDRGVGEQYF
TRBV5-1	14	TRBJ1-6	CASSRGTDASPLHF
TRBV7-3	16	TRBJ2-3	CASSLTGTSGTDTQYF
TRBV19	15	TRBJ1-4	CASSISSATNEKLFF
TRBV5-4	16	TRBJ2-2	CASSLGTGFGTGELFF